Relative to its sample, the clone carrying this T cell receptor (beta chain) is medium-sized. These data belong to a study of CXCR3 chemokines and chemotherapy response in bladder cancer. This CDR3 spans 14 amino acids. Trimming took off 5 bases at V and 2 bases at J, with 13 bases between the two ends. Germline V gene sequence: CDR1 ENHRY, CDR2 SYGVKD. One entry per CDR3 protein, called by TCRdb with MiXCR from the PCR reads. The data show just over 2,000 distinct CDR3 sequences, around 15% seen once. The origin of this receptor is a human donor with bladder cancer that responded to neoadjuvant chemotherapy. The sample was gathered from a patient whose treatment included neoadjuvant chemotherapy. The chain recombines TRBV10-3 with TRBJ2-7, with a tentative D call TRBD2 (6 bases). The CDR3 loop reads CAISKNGGPYEQYF. In DNA form, the CDR3 reads TGTGCCATCAGTAAAAACGGGGGTCCCTACGAGCAGTACTTC.